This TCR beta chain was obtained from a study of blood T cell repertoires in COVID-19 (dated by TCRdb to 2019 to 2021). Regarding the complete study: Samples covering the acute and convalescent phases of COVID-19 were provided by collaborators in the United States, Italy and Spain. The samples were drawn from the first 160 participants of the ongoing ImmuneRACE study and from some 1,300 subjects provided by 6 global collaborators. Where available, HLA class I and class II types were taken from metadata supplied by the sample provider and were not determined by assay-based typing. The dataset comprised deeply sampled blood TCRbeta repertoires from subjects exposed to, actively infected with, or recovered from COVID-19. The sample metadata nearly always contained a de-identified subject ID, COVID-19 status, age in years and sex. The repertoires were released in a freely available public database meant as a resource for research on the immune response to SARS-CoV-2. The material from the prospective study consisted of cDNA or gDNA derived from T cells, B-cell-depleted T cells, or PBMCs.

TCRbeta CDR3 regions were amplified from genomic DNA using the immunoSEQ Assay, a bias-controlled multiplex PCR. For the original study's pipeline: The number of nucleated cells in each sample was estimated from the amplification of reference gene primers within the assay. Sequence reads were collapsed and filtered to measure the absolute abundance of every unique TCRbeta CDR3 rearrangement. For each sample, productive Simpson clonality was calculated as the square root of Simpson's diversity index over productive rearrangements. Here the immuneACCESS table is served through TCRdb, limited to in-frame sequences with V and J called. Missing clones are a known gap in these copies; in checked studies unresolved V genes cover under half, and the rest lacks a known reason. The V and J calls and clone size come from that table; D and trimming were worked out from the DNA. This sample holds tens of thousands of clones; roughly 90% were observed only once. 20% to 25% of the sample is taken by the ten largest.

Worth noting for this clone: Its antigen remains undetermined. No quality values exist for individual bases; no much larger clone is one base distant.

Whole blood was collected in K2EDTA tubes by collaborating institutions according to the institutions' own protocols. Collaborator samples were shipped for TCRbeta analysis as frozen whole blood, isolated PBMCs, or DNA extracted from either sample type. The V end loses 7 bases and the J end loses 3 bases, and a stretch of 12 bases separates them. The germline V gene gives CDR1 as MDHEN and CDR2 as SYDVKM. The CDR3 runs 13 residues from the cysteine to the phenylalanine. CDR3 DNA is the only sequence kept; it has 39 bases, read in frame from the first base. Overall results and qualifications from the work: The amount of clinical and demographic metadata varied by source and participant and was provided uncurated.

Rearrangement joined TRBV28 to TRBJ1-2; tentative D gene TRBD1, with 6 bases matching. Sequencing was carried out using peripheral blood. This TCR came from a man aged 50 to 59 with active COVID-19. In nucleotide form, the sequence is TGTGCCAGCACCATACAGGGACACTATGGCTACACCTTC. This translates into CASTIQGHYGYTF.